Each of the 19 T cell receptor beta chains below was sequenced from the same sample in a study of blood T cell repertoires in COVID-19 (dated by TCRdb to 2018 to 2021). The library relied on the immunoSEQ multiplex PCR assay. Not all clones reach the TCRdb copy of this immuneACCESS table, which keeps in-frame sequences only. Checked studies attribute under half of the gap to unresolved V genes and leave the rest unexplained. A total of about 480,000 clones appear in this sample, approximately 90% of them only once. The top ten clonotypes cover approximately 1.8% of the sample. Specimen: PBMCs or T cells enriched from blood (not recorded which). The origin of the receptors is a woman aged 40 to 55 who had recovered from COVID-19.

As to this clone: This sample includes further DNA sequences coding for the same CDR3. The genes are TRBV19 and TRBJ2-1; 12 bases align to TRBD2. V lost 9 bases to trimming and J lost 4 bases; unmatched junction nucleotides: 4. CDR3 length: 14 residues. The germline CDR1 and CDR2 sequences are LNHDA and SQIVND (reference sequence). The CDR3: CASSTSGRYNEQFF. The DNA of the CDR3 is TGTGCCAGCTCGACTAGCGGGAGATACAATGAGCAGTTCTTC.

The J gene is TRBJ2-2, the V gene TRBV24-1, with D possibly TRBD2 on 5 matching bases. Germline CDR1 KGHDR, CDR2 SFDVKD. V lost 7 bases, J lost 3 bases, and 14 bases lay in between. CDR3 length: 15 amino acids. This chain's CDR3 is CATSSGIADTGELFF. CDR3 coding DNA: TGTGCCACCAGCTCGGGGATTGCCGACACCGGGGAGCTGTTTTTT.

The chain recombines TRBV2 with TRBJ1-5, with TRBD1 as a possible D gene (6 bases). Deletions cut 5 bases from V and 6 bases from J, with 17 bases between. Germline values: CDR1 SNHLY, CDR2 FYNNEI. The CDR3 has 15 residues. CDR3 nucleotides: TGTGCCAGCAGTCGGACGCTACAGGGCGGTCAGCCCCAGCATTTT. It yields the protein CASSRTLQGGQPQHF.

This clone was recorded only once. The rearrangement uses TRBV5-1 and TRBJ2-1, with a possible D match to TRBD1 (5 bases). The CDR3 covers 15 residues. Trimming stripped 7 bases from V and 0 bases from J, with 14 bases between. Germline V gene data show CDR1 as SGHRS and CDR2 as YFSETQ. The CDR3 bases are TGCGCCAGCGATATCGAAGGGGCCTCCTACAATGAGCAGTTCTTC. The encoded protein is CASDIEGASYNEQFF.

V is TRBV7-7 and J is TRBJ2-5; 9 positions agree with TRBD1. CDR1 is SSHAT and CDR2 is FNYEAQ in the germline V gene (reference sequence). This CDR3 has 15 amino acids. With 4 bases clipped from V and 5 bases from J, the junction kept 8 bases outside the gene matches. Written as DNA, the CDR3 is TGTGCCAGCAGCTCGCCGGGACAGGGTGTGGAGACCCAGTACTTC. Translating gives CASSSPGQGVETQYF.

V is TRBV12-3 or TRBV12-4 and J is TRBJ1-6, with no clear D. Trimming removed 1 base at V and 15 bases at J, with 13 bases between. The CDR3 runs to 13 residues. CDR3 in amino acids: CASSLGPDSSLHF. The DNA for the CDR3 is TGTGCCAGCAGTTTAGGGCCTGACTCGAGCCTCCACTTT.

The CDR3 reads CASSKTGSLNTEAFF. In DNA form, the CDR3 reads TGTGCCAGTAGCAAGACCGGGTCGCTGAACACTGAAGCTTTCTTT. The chain has TRBV19 and TRBJ1-1; D ambiguous. The length of the CDR3 is 15 residues. CDR1 is LNHDA, CDR2 SQIVND, per germline (reference sequence). V dropped 6 bases and J dropped 0 bases, with 14 bases sitting between them. The variable domain in full, with the rest retrieved from reference TRBV19 and TRBJ1-1, is DGGITQSPKYLFRKEGQNVTLSCEQNLNHDAMYWYRQDPGQGLRLIYYSQIVNDFQKGDIAEGYSVSREKKESFPLTVTSAQKNPTAFYLCASSKTGSLNTEAFFGQGTRLTVV.

This clone was counted once. V usage is TRBV18 and J usage is TRBJ1-2, with 7 bases identical to TRBD1. Trimming cost V 5 bases and J 3 bases; bases outside gene matches: 6. This CDR3 spans 14 amino acids. From germline, CDR1 is KGHSH and CDR2 LQKENI. DNA for the CDR3: TGTGCCAGCTCAAGAGGGGGCGCGGACTATGGCTACACCTTC. Translated, it gives CASSRGGADYGYTF.

This clone was detected only a few times. The chain has TRBV3-1 (or the pseudogene TRBV3-2) and TRBJ1-6; the D is unclear. CDR1 and CDR2 (germline): LGHDT, YNNKEL (reference sequence). The CDR3 length is 13 residues. Trimming stripped 4 bases from V and 5 bases from J, with 6 bases between. In DNA, the CDR3 is TGTGCCAGCAGCCCCCGTGATAATTCACCCCTCCACTTT. Its protein product is CASSPRDNSPLHF.

V and J are TRBV9 and TRBJ1-4, with 7 bases aligning to TRBD1. CDR3 size: 14 residues. Germline CDR1 is SGDLS and CDR2 is YYNGEE. The V gene end was trimmed by 0 bases and the J gene end by 6 bases; junction bases not matched to a gene: 2. CDR3 bases: TGTGCCAGCAGCGTAGGGGGACAGCATGAAAAACTGTTTTTT. Protein sequence: CASSVGGQHEKLFF.

Regarding this clone: Germline and junction disagree at one end, which may indicate a read error. This CDR3 is CASSLEPLGTGNTIYF. The CDR3 DNA follows: TGTGCTAGCAGCTTAGAACCCCTCGGGACTGGAAACACCATATATTTT. J is TRBJ1-3 and V is TRBV7-7; D unresolved. The CDR3 length is 16 residues. Germline V gene sequence: CDR1 SSHAT, CDR2 FNYEAQ (reference sequence).

The V and J genes are TRBV5-1 and TRBJ2-2; D call uncertain. V lost 0 bases to trimming and J lost 4 bases, with 10 bases between them. The CDR3 is 15 residues long. Germline values: CDR1 SGHRS, CDR2 YFSETQ. CDR3 sequence: CASSLGSGFTGELFF. The CDR3 bases are TGCGCCAGCAGCTTGGGATCAGGATTCACCGGGGAGCTGTTTTTT.

The chain carries TRBV27 and TRBJ2-7, with TRBD2 as a possible D gene (7 bases). The length of the CDR3 is 16 residues. Trimming took off 5 bases at V and 1 base at J, with 18 bases between the two ends. Per germline, CDR1 MNHEY and CDR2 SMNVEV (reference sequence). The CDR3 sequence is CASSRGGGGVSYEQYF. The CDR3 nucleotides read TGTGCCAGCAGTAGGGGCGGCGGGGGCGTTTCCTACGAGCAGTACTTC.

This chain uses TRBV5-1 with TRBJ2-1, with TRBD2 matching over 10 bases. V trimming: 4 bases; J trimming: 3 bases; junction bases outside the gene matches: 13. CDR3 length equals 18 residues. Per germline, CDR1 SGHRS and CDR2 YFSETQ. CDR3 in amino acids: CASSPRGSGRTHYNEQFF. The CDR3 bases are TGCGCCAGCAGCCCTCGAGGTAGCGGGAGGACACACTACAATGAGCAGTTCTTC.

The rearrangement joins TRBV12-5 to TRBJ2-3, with TRBD1 as a possible D gene (5 bases). Germline values: CDR1 LGHNT, CDR2 FRNRAP. V was clipped by 5 bases and J by 11 bases, with 11 bases between them. The CDR3 runs 11 residues. CDR3 sequence: CASGLDRLQYF. The CDR3 region has the DNA TGTGCTAGTGGTCTAGACAGATTGCAGTATTTT.

The CDR3 reads CAWSVLQYDTQYF. CDR3 DNA: TGTGCCTGGAGTGTTTTACAGTATGATACGCAGTATTTT. The V call is TRBV30, the J call TRBJ2-3; D uncertain. Germline CDR1 and CDR2: GTSNPN and SVGIG (reference sequence). Trimming cost V 0 bases and J 6 bases, with 10 bases left between them. The CDR3 spans 13 residues.

This rearrangement joins TRBV4-2 to TRBJ2-1; 7 bases fit TRBD2. J was trimmed by 16 bases and V by 3 bases; bases with no gene match: 12. The CDR3 extends over 13 amino acids. Germline assignment: CDR1 LGHNA and CDR2 YNFKEQ. This CDR3 reads CASSQTGGSFFFF. For the CDR3, the DNA is TGTGCCAGCAGCCAGACTGGCGGGAGTTTCTTTTTCTTC.

The chain carries TRBV7-2 and TRBJ2-1; the match to TRBD2 covers 10 bases. Losses at the gene ends were 2 bases for V and 9 bases for J; bases not matched to a gene: 16. CDR3 length: 18 amino acids. Germline loops: CDR1 SGHTA, CDR2 FQGNSA. The CDR3 is CASSLKSLAGVRWIEQFF. In DNA form, the CDR3 reads TGTGCCAGCAGCTTAAAGTCGCTAGCGGGAGTCCGTTGGATTGAGCAGTTCTTC.

The rearrangement joins TRBV4-3 to TRBJ2-1, with D unresolved. This CDR3 region has 16 residues. V lost 0 bases and J 4 bases, leaving 13 bases between the germline ends. Per germline, CDR1 LGHNA and CDR2 YSLEER. CDR3 amino acids: CASSQDIPGPYNEQFF. The CDR3 DNA reads TGCGCCAGCAGCCAAGATATACCCGGTCCATACAATGAGCAGTTCTTC.